Below, 8 T cell receptor beta chains from the same sample are listed, as sequenced in a study of response to subunit inactivated influenza vaccine. TCRdb re-analysed the RT-PCR reads in MiXCR, keeping a single row per CDR3 protein. The table records under 850,000 distinct CDR3 sequences, about 18% of them present only once. The source material was PBMCs from blood, sampled about 5 days after vaccination. These receptor sequences come from a man in his fifties or sixties who received an inactivated influenza vaccine.

This clonotype was observed at least ten times. V gene TRBV29-1 combines with J gene TRBJ2-3; TRBD2 is a possible D gene (5 bases). The germline gives CDR1 SQVTM, CDR2 ANQGSEA. The CDR3 length is 13 residues. V dropped 4 bases and J dropped 2 bases, with 10 bases sitting between them. CDR3 nucleotides: TGCAGCGTTGGAGGGAGAGCCACAGATACGCAGTATTTT. Translating gives CSVGGRATDTQYF.

The chain uses TRBV20-1 and TRBJ2-4; D could derive from TRBD1 or TRBD2 (5 bases each). Germline CDR1 and CDR2: DFQATT and SNEGSKA (reference sequence). The V gene lost 0 bases and the J gene lost 1 base, with 10 bases spanning the gap. The CDR3 loop spans 15 amino acids. The CDR3 DNA follows: TGCAGTGCTAGAGACGGGGCGGGCGCCAAAAACATTCAGTACTTC. Protein product: CSARDGAGAKNIQYF.

In this sample, this clonotype turned up a few times. The chain has TRBV4-3 and TRBJ2-3, with 7 bases lining up with TRBD1. The CDR3 covers 19 residues. CDR1 and CDR2 from the germline V gene are LGHNA and YSLEER. Losses at the gene ends were 1 base for V and 5 bases for J; bases not matched to a gene: 18. In DNA, the CDR3 is TGCGCCAGCAGCCAAGCGCCGGGACAGAGTGCTATTTGGCTAGATACGCAGTATTTT. This codes for CASSQAPGQSAIWLDTQYF.

This clonotype occurred a few times. The chain employs TRBV25-1 and TRBJ2-3; 7 bases are shared with TRBD1. Germline values: CDR1 MGHDK, CDR2 SYGVNS. The CDR3 runs 13 residues. The trim removed 5 bases at V and 4 bases at J, leaving 3 bases unmatched. CDR3 loop: CASSRGGADTQYF. CDR3 DNA: TGTGCCAGCAGTAGAGGGGGCGCAGATACGCAGTATTTT.

This sequence joins TRBV5-6 and TRBJ2-2; possibly TRBD1 for D (5 bases). Germline CDR1 and CDR2: SGHDT and YYEEEE. The CDR3 runs to 16 residues. V lost 4 bases and J 0 bases, leaving 13 bases between the germline ends. DNA of the CDR3: TGTGCCAGCAGCGGATACAGGCCTTCGAACACCGGGGAGCTGTTTTTT. It encodes CASSGYRPSNTGELFF.

The V and J genes are TRBV6-5 and TRBJ2-2, with TRBD2 matching 10 bases. V gave up 2 bases and J gave up 4 bases; unmatched junction bases: 1. CDR3 size: 15 residues. Germline loops: CDR1 MNHEY, CDR2 SVGAGI. DNA of the CDR3: TGTGCCAGCAGTTACAGGACTAGCGGCACCGGGGAGCTGTTTTTT. The encoded protein is CASSYRTSGTGELFF.

This clonotype has ten or more counts. The rearrangement links TRBV7-2 to TRBJ2-7, with TRBD1 identical over 7 bases. CDR1 and CDR2 from the germline V gene are SGHTA and FQGNSA. V lost 5 bases to trimming and J lost 2 bases; unmatched junction nucleotides: 3. There are 13 residues in the CDR3. The CDR3 region has the DNA TGTGCCAGCAGCCACGGGACAGCCTACGAGCAGTACTTC. Amino acids: CASSHGTAYEQYF.

This chain joins TRBV24-1 and TRBJ1-1; tentatively, D is TRBD1 (5 bases). This CDR3 comprises 14 residues. CDR1 and CDR2 (germline): KGHDR, SFDVKD. CDR3 nucleotide sequence: TGTGCGCCCTACATTCAACGAGGGGACACTGAAGCTTTCTTT. Translated, it gives CAPYIQRGDTEAFF.